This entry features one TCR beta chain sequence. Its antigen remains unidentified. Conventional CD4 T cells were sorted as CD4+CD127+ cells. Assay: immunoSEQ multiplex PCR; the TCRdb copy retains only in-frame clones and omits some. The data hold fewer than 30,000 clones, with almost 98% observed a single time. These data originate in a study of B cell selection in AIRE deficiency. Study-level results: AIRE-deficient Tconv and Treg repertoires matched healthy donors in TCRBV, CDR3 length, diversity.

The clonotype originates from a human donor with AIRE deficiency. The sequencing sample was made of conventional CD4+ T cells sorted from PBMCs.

CDR3 nucleotides: TGCGCCAGCGTGACAGGGGAACCTGGAAACACCATATATTTT. It yields the protein CASVTGEPGNTIYF. This chain joins TRBV23-1 and TRBJ1-3, with 8 nucleotides matching TRBD1. TRBV23-1 is an ORF; its function is uncertain. V was clipped by 8 bases and J by 2 bases; unmatched bases: 5. This CDR3 is 14 amino acids long.